The present T cell receptor (beta chain) was sequenced within a study of T cells in Graves' hyperthyroidism and ophthalmopathy. Authors of the study amplified TCR beta CDR3 regions from RNA transcripts. Primed by the HTBI set, a first-round RT-PCR was run on the TCR CDR3. TCRdb called the multiplex PCR reads again in MiXCR, with one record for every CDR3 protein. Seen here are 400,000 to 500,000 distinct CDR3 sequences, roughly an eighth observed once, and the top ten hold 17%. The CDR3 extends over 19 amino acids. Germline V lookup: CDR1 DFQATT, CDR2 SNEGSKA (reference sequence). Trimming at V came to 1 base and at J to 2 bases, leaving 12 bases not matched to a gene.

The chain couples TRBV20-1 to TRBJ2-6; 9 bases line up with TRBD2. This receptor was taken from a woman between 18 and 29 years old with Graves' hyperthyroidism. Sequencing input: blood. The CDR3 loop reads CSARGTGGLAGPGANVLTF. CDR3 sequence (DNA): TGCAGTGCTAGAGGTACAGGTGGCCTAGCGGGACCTGGGGCCAACGTCCTGACTTTC.